This is a list of T cell receptor beta chains from one sample in a study of human T cells and chemical hapten exposure. TCRdb ran MiXCR on the RACE reads and lists one entry per CDR3 protein. This sample has approximately 52,000 distinct CDR3 sequences, with approximately 11% found just once. Sequenced here: whole blood, sampled in connection with sensitization to the hapten diphenylcyclopropenone (DPC). The receptors originated from a woman aged 40 to 50 with alopecia areata. Some clones in this sample may be carry-over from other donors' samples. CDR3s include the opening cysteine and the closing phenylalanine or tryptophan. A D gene is named only where the DNA matches it firmly. Where a row states a size, it is once, few, many or the class of an expanded clone; other rows omit it.

d_gene	len	j_gene	v_gene	abundance	CDR3nt	CDR3aa
TRBD1	16	TRBJ2-2	TRBV29-1	NA	TGCAGCGTTGATGCAGGGACAGGGAATAACACCGGGGAGCTGTTTTTT	CSVDAGTGNNTGELFF
NA	16	TRBJ1-4	TRBV20-1	many	TGCAGTGCTAGAGACCCCCGAGGGCTGAATAATGAAAAACTGTTTTTT	CSARDPRGLNNEKLFF
NA	14	TRBJ1-6	TRBV20-1	many	TGCAGTGCCAGCCTTGGTCTCTATAATTCACCCCTCCACTTT	CSASLGLYNSPLHF
NA	14	TRBJ1-1	TRBV3-1	NA	TGTGCCAGCAAGCCAAGGATAGGGAACACTGAAGCTTTCTTT	CASKPRIGNTEAFF
TRBD1	15	TRBJ1-2	TRBV28	many	TGTGCCAGCCAAACCTTAGGACAGGCCAACTATGGCTACACCTTC	CASQTLGQANYGYTF
NA	15	TRBJ2-2	TRBV29-1	many	TGCAGCGTTGAAGGGGAAGCAGGGGTAACCGGGGAGCTGTTTTTT	CSVEGEAGVTGELFF
TRBD2	14	TRBJ2-3	TRBV28	many	TGTGCCAGCAGTTTCGGCGGGAGCGCAGATACGCAGTATTTT	CASSFGGSADTQYF
NA	15	TRBJ2-6	TRBV18	NA	TGTGCCAGCTCACCTACTAGCTCTGGGGCCAACGTCCTGACTTTC	CASSPTSSGANVLTF
TRBD2	18	TRBJ2-1	TRBV7-8	few	TGTGCCAGCAGCTTAGCCCGGGGGACTAGCGGGAACTACAATGAGCAGTTCTTC	CASSLARGTSGNYNEQFF
TRBD2	16	TRBJ2-2	TRBV5-4	many	TGTGCCAGCAGCACGGGACTAGGGTCCGACGCCGGGGAGCTGTTTTTT	CASSTGLGSDAGELFF
TRBD2	15	TRBJ2-1	TRBV6-2/TRBV6-3	many	TGTGCCAGCAGTTACTCGATCGTAGGGGAGGGGGAGCAGTTCTTC	CASSYSIVGEGEQFF
NA	15	TRBJ1-5	TRBV5-3	few	TGTGCCAGAAGCCCTTGGACAGTTAGCAATCAGCCCCAGCATTTT	CARSPWTVSNQPQHF
NA	17	TRBJ1-5	TRBV7-6	few	TGTGCCAGCAGCTTAGGTTCGGCCCCTGACCCCACACAGCCCCAGCATTTT	CASSLGSAPDPTQPQHF
TRBD2	13	TRBJ2-1	TRBV29-1	NA	TGCAGCGTTCCGGGACTAGCAGACAATGAGCAGTTCTTC	CSVPGLADNEQFF
TRBD1	17	TRBJ1-2	TRBV11-3	many	TGTGCCAGCAGCTTAATGGGACAGGGGGCATCTAACTATGGCTACACCTTC	CASSLMGQGASNYGYTF
NA	14	TRBJ2-7	TRBV7-6	few	TGTGCCAGCAGCTTCGGACCGGCAGCTTACGAGCAGTACTTC	CASSFGPAAYEQYF
NA	15	TRBJ2-3	TRBV20-1	NA	TGCAGTGCTAGAGATTCCACGGGAGCGGCAGATACGCAGTATTTT	CSARDSTGAADTQYF
TRBD1	14	TRBJ1-5	TRBV20-1	many	TGCAGTGCCGTACGGGACAGGTCTGTTCAGCCCCAGCATTTT	CSAVRDRSVQPQHF
NA	13	TRBJ2-1	TRBV29-1	NA	TGCAGCGTTGAATCAGGGGGGGGCAATGAGCAGTTCTTC	CSVESGGGNEQFF
TRBD1	15	TRBJ1-6	TRBV12-3/TRBV12-4	many	TGTGCCAGCAGTGCCCGGACAGGGCATAATTCACCCCTCCACTTT	CASSARTGHNSPLHF
TRBD2	14	TRBJ2-7	TRBV7-2	NA	TGTGCCAGCAGCTCGGGGGGAACACCCTACGAGCAGTACTTC	CASSSGGTPYEQYF
TRBD1	16	TRBJ1-1	TRBV6-2/TRBV6-3	NA	TGTGCCAGCAGTTACCTAATCGGGACAGGGGGATCTGAAGCTTTCTTT	CASSYLIGTGGSEAFF
NA	13	TRBJ1-6	TRBV3-1	NA	TGTGCCAGCAGCCGGGTCAGAAATTCACCCCTCCACTTT	CASSRVRNSPLHF
NA	15	TRBJ1-1	TRBV28	NA	TGTGCCAGCAGTCGACCTCTACGATCTGGGCCAGAAGCTTTCTTT	CASSRPLRSGPEAFF
NA	11	TRBJ2-7	TRBV10-3	few	TGTGCCATCAGTCCAGGGGAAGAGCAGTACTTC	CAISPGEEQYF
TRBD1	15	TRBJ2-2	TRBV7-8	NA	TGTGCCAGCAGCAAAGACAGGGCGAACACCGGGGAGCTGTTTTTT	CASSKDRANTGELFF
NA	11	TRBJ1-5	TRBV24-1	few	TGTGCCACCTTCTCCTGGGGGCCCCAGCATTTT	CATFSWGPQHF
TRBD2	15	TRBJ2-7	TRBV7-9	few	TGTGCCAGCAGCCCAAGACTAGCGGGGGACCACGAGCAGTACTTC	CASSPRLAGDHEQYF
TRBD1	15	TRBJ1-5	TRBV10-2	many	TGCGCCAGCGGATCACCAGGGGGGCTCCTTGATGAACAGCATTTT	CASGSPGGLLDEQHF
NA	12	TRBJ1-3	TRBV30	few	TGTGCCTGGAGACCTGGTGGAAACACCATATATTTT	CAWRPGGNTIYF
NA	10	TRBJ2-2	TRBV2	NA	TGTGCCAGCAGTGTCCGGGAGCTGTTTTTT	CASSVRELFF
NA	12	TRBJ1-1	TRBV24-1	NA	TGTGCCACCAGTGACTCTAACTTAGGGGCTTTCTTT	CATSDSNLGAFF
NA	13	TRBJ1-5	TRBV27	few	TGTGCCAGCAGTTTAAACAGGGATCAGCCCCAGCATTTT	CASSLNRDQPQHF
TRBD1	13	TRBJ1-5	TRBV27	NA	TGTGCCAGCAGGGGACAGTTGGGTCAGCCCCAGCATTTT	CASRGQLGQPQHF
NA	14	TRBJ2-1	TRBV28	NA	TGTGCCAGCAGTCCGGCCCCCACGGGTAATGAGCAGTTCTTC	CASSPAPTGNEQFF
TRBD1	12	TRBJ1-5	TRBV30	NA	TGTGCCTGTAACAGGGGGAATCAGCCCCAGCATTTT	CACNRGNQPQHF
TRBD1	18	TRBJ1-5	TRBV6-5	NA	TGTGCCAGCACCCCGGGACAGAGAAAACCCGTAAGCTATCAGCCCCAGCATTTT	CASTPGQRKPVSYQPQHF
NA	13	TRBJ2-5	TRBV18	many	TGTGCCAGCTCACCACTTGGGTCAGAGACCCAGTACTTC	CASSPLGSETQYF
NA	13	TRBJ1-1	TRBV11-2	many	TGTGCCAGCAGCTTAGCGCTCAACACTGAAGCTTTCTTT	CASSLALNTEAFF
NA	14	TRBJ1-1	TRBV7-9	many	TGTGCCAGCAGCTTAGCGCTCGGGGGTTATGTGGCTTTCTTT	CASSLALGGYVAFF
TRBD1	13	TRBJ1-4	TRBV28	NA	TGTGCCAGCAGTTTACCGCAGGGGGTACAACTGTTTTTT	CASSLPQGVQLFF
NA	13	TRBJ1-5	TRBV20-1	few	TGCAGTGCTGGATTAGGTAGCAATCAGCCCCAGCATTTT	CSAGLGSNQPQHF
NA	13	TRBJ1-2	TRBV7-8	many	TGTGCCAGCAGCCTAGACAGAATAAATGGCTACACCTTC	CASSLDRINGYTF
NA	14	TRBJ1-5	TRBV10-3	NA	TGTGCCATCAGTCAAGGAGCCAGCAATCAGCCCCAGCATTTT	CAISQGASNQPQHF
NA	15	TRBJ2-7	TRBV5-1	many	TGCGCCAGCAGCTCCCGGGACACGGGGAACCACGAGCAGTACTTC	CASSSRDTGNHEQYF
NA	15	TRBJ1-1	TRBV18	many	TGTGCCAGCTCACCGGGACAAGGTCGGAACACTGAAGCTTTCTTT	CASSPGQGRNTEAFF
TRBD1	19	TRBJ1-3	TRBV18	NA	TGTGCCAGCTCAGGACCGGGACAGGGTCAATCGGGATCTGGAAACACCATATATTTT	CASSGPGQGQSGSGNTIYF
TRBD1	13	TRBJ1-5	TRBV20-1	NA	TGCAGTGTTTCGCCGGACAGGGACCAGCCCCAGCATTTT	CSVSPDRDQPQHF
NA	16	TRBJ1-1	TRBV29-1	NA	TGCAGCGTTCGTGGTTCGGAAGGGCTTGGGAACACTGAAGCTTTCTTT	CSVRGSEGLGNTEAFF
NA	14	TRBJ2-7	TRBV9	NA	TGTGCCAGCAGCCCACAAGTGGCTAGCGACGAGCAGTACTTC	CASSPQVASDEQYF
TRBD1	13	TRBJ1-2	TRBV20-1	many	TGCAGTGCCAGGGACAGGGTAGAATATGGCTACACCTTC	CSARDRVEYGYTF
NA	13	TRBJ1-5	TRBV11-2	few	TGTGCCAGCAGCCTAGGGGAGGTGCAGCCCCAGCATTTT	CASSLGEVQPQHF
NA	14	TRBJ2-7	TRBV7-8	NA	TGTGCCAGCAGCCAGGGTCTGATCTCCTACGAGCAGTACTTC	CASSQGLISYEQYF